This T cell receptor beta chain derives from a study of blood T cell repertoires in COVID-19. This CDR3 spans 16 amino acids. After removal of 3 bases from V and 1 base from J, the junction contained 8 bases not matched to a gene. Germline-derived CDR1 and CDR2 are SGDLS and YYNGEE. Produced via immunoSEQ multiplex PCR; TCRdb's table is partial and in-frame only. The top ten hold around a quarter of the sample, which has 90,000 to 120,000 clones, roughly 84% seen once. Material for sequencing was peripheral blood. The receptor was isolated from a man in his fifties or sixties with acute or convalescent COVID-19. The rearrangement links TRBV9 to TRBJ2-3; the match to TRBD1 covers 7 bases. CDR3 in amino acids: CASSGVTGVGTDTQYF. DNA for the CDR3: TGTGCCAGCAGCGGAGTAACAGGGGTCGGCACAGATACGCAGTATTTT.